The 20 T cell receptor beta chains below were found in one sample sequenced in a study of blood T cell repertoires in COVID-19. TCRdb's table, derived via immunoSEQ multiplex PCR, lists solely in-frame clones and lacks some. The sample has some 200,000 clones, approximately 87% seen once. The sequencing input was peripheral blood. These receptors were taken from a woman in her 70s with acute or convalescent COVID-19.

This sequence joins TRBV5-1 and TRBJ2-2; 8 bases line up with TRBD2. The CDR3 is made up of 14 amino acids. The germline CDR1 and CDR2 sequences are SGHRS and YFSETQ. Trimming took 7 bases from V and 4 from J; bases not matched to a gene: 6. The CDR3 region is CASGGGRGTGELFF. CDR3 coding DNA: TGCGCCAGCGGCGGGGGGCGCGGCACCGGGGAGCTGTTTTTT.

The gene calls are TRBV28 and TRBJ1-5; unclear D gene. The germline V and J ends were trimmed by 3 bases and 11 bases, with 8 bases remaining between them. This CDR3 has 11 amino acids. The germline V gene encodes CDR1 MDHEN and CDR2 SYDVKM. The CDR3 protein is CASSLARAQHF. For the CDR3, the DNA is TGTGCCAGCAGTTTGGCTCGGGCCCAGCATTTT.

This chain links TRBV7-9 with TRBJ1-6; 7 nucleotides match TRBD1. V lost 6 bases, J lost 7 bases, and 3 bases stayed unmatched. Germline lookup yields CDR1 SEHNR and CDR2 FQNEAQ (reference sequence). The CDR3 sequence is 13 residues long. CDR3 nucleotides: TGTGCCAGCAGATTGACAGGGAATTCACCCCTCCACTTT. Amino acid sequence: CASRLTGNSPLHF. Together with reference TRBV7-9 and TRBJ1-6, the CDR3 gives the full variable domain: DTGVSQNPRHKITKRGQNVTFRCDPISEHNRLYWYRQTLGQGPEFLTYFQNEAQLEKSRLLSDRFSAERPKGSFSTLEIQRTEQGDSAMYLCASRLTGNSPLHFGNGTRLTVT.

The chain links TRBV18 to TRBJ2-2, with D maybe TRBD2 (6 bases). This CDR3 contains 17 residues. From germline, CDR1 is KGHSH and CDR2 LQKENI. Trimming took off 4 bases at V and 5 bases at J, with 20 bases between the two ends. CDR3 coding DNA: TGTGCCAGCTCACAAGGCTTGCCTAGCGTGGGGACCGGGGAGCTGTTTTTT. Its protein product is CASSQGLPSVGTGELFF.

CDR3 coding DNA: TGTGCCACCAGCAACGGGGTCCAAGAGACCCAGTACTTC. Its protein product is CATSNGVQETQYF. V and J are TRBV15 and TRBJ2-5; possible D gene TRBD2, 5 bases. CDR3 size: 13 residues. The ends were cut back, 4 bases at V and 1 base at J, with 7 bases in the middle. CDR1 and CDR2 from the germline V gene are LNHNV and YYDKDF (reference sequence).

This clone was found once. This chain joins TRBV25-1 and TRBJ1-1, with D possibly TRBD1 on 6 matching bases. Trimming took off 8 bases at V and 5 bases at J, with 15 bases between the two ends. CDR3 length: 13 amino acids. From germline, CDR1 is MGHDK and CDR2 SYGVNS. This chain's CDR3 is CASRGAQRTEAFF. The CDR3 DNA sequence: TGTGCCAGCCGGGGGGCTCAAAGGACTGAAGCTTTCTTT.

V is TRBV19 and J is TRBJ2-7; TRBD2 matches at 9 bases. Germline V gene lookup returns CDR1 LNHDA and CDR2 SQIVND (reference sequence). With 3 bases clipped from V and 0 bases from J, the junction kept 3 bases outside the gene matches. CDR3 length: 15 amino acids. The CDR3 here is CASSIAGGSSYEQYF. For the CDR3, the DNA is TGTGCCAGTAGTATTGCGGGAGGGAGCTCCTACGAGCAGTACTTC.

The J gene is TRBJ2-7, the V gene TRBV9, with 7 positions matching TRBD1. There are 14 residues in the CDR3. Germline V gene data show CDR1 as SGDLS and CDR2 as YYNGEE. Trimming removed 3 bases from V and 4 bases from J; junction bases left unmatched: 7. CDR3 nucleotide sequence: TGTGCCAGCAGCGCACAGGGGACGTTTTACGAGCAGTACTTC. This translates into CASSAQGTFYEQYF.

The chain recombines TRBV13 with TRBJ1-1; D unclear. This CDR3 contains 15 residues. V lost 0 bases to trimming and J lost 5 bases, with 13 bases between them. The germline CDR1 and CDR2 sequences are PRHDT and FYEKMQ (reference sequence). This CDR3 is CASSLGGSGETEAFF. The CDR3, as DNA: TGTGCCAGCAGCTTAGGCGGGTCGGGAGAGACTGAAGCTTTCTTT.

The V and J genes are TRBV5-4 and TRBJ2-7; 12 positions match TRBD2. CDR3 length: 15 amino acids. The germline gives CDR1 SGHNT, CDR2 YYREEE (reference sequence). V shed 4 bases, J shed 7 bases, and the junction held 9 bases outside the gene matches. The CDR3 sequence is CASSTPSGRAQEQYF. The CDR3 DNA reads TGTGCCAGCAGCACTCCTAGCGGGAGGGCCCAGGAGCAGTACTTC.

The chain combines TRBV4-1 with TRBJ2-1; D uncertain. V was pared by 4 bases and J by 10 bases, with 20 bases between. Germline CDR1 MGHRA, CDR2 YSYEKL. CDR3 length equals 15 residues. CDR3 sequence: CASSRYREQPHEQFF. CDR3 nucleotides: TGCGCCAGCAGCCGTTATCGAGAGCAACCCCACGAGCAGTTCTTC.

The V call is TRBV3-1 (or the pseudogene TRBV3-2), the J call TRBJ1-1; 7 bases map to TRBD1. CDR1 and CDR2 from the germline V gene are LGHDT and YNNKEL (reference sequence). CDR3 length: 17 residues. V lost 4 bases and J lost 0; bases outside the gene matches: 11. The CDR3 loop reads CASSPRDRGFMNTEAFF. Here the CDR3 DNA reads TGTGCCAGCAGCCCCCGGGACAGAGGCTTCATGAACACTGAAGCTTTCTTT.

The table lists this clone with a count of one. The V and J genes are TRBV10-3 and TRBJ1-1; 11 nucleotides align to TRBD1. With V trimmed by 10 bases and J by 2 bases, 3 bases remained unmatched. The CDR3 runs 13 residues. Germline V gene sequence: CDR1 ENHRY, CDR2 SYGVKD. CDR3: CATRTGGNTEAFF. The CDR3 region has the DNA TGTGCCACCCGGACAGGGGGCAACACTGAAGCTTTCTTT.

The V and J genes are TRBV28 and TRBJ2-2; D may be TRBD2 (5 bases). V gave up 5 bases and J gave up 6 bases, with 7 bases separating them. CDR1 MDHEN and CDR2 SYDVKM come from the germline V gene. This CDR3 spans 12 amino acids. CDR3 in DNA: TGTGCCAGCAGTCCTAGCCCCGGGGAGCTGTTTTTT. Residues: CASSPSPGELFF.

This clone was counted a few times. CDR3 region: CASRKTGPYEQYF. CDR3 DNA sequence: TGTGCCAGCAGGAAGACAGGGCCCTACGAGCAGTACTTC. The V call is TRBV27, the J call TRBJ2-7; the match to TRBD1 covers 7 bases. The CDR3 totals 13 residues. The ends lost 6 bases at V and 2 bases at J; junction bases unmatched: 4. The V gene's germline CDR1 is MNHEY and CDR2 SMNVEV (reference sequence).

The rearrangement links TRBV5-1 to TRBJ1-2; maybe TRBD1 (5 bases). The length of the CDR3 is 13 residues. Trimming cost V 4 bases and J 8 bases, with 15 bases left between them. CDR1 and CDR2 (germline): SGHRS, YFSETQ. The CDR3 nucleotides read TGCGCCAGCAGCGAGGAAGGGGCCTACGGCTACACCTTC. Its translation is CASSEEGAYGYTF.

The rearrangement links TRBV3-1 (or the pseudogene TRBV3-2) to TRBJ2-7; the match to TRBD1 covers 9 bases. The CDR3 is 14 residues long. Per germline, CDR1 LGHDT and CDR2 YNNKEL (reference sequence). Trimming cost V 6 bases and J 4 bases; bases outside gene matches: 7. In DNA, the CDR3 is TGTGCCAGCAGGGACAGGGGTAGGCCGTACGAGCAGTACTTC. This translates into CASRDRGRPYEQYF.

This sequence joins TRBV5-1 and TRBJ1-5; 7 bases map to TRBD1. V was pared by 5 bases and J by 4 bases, with 3 bases of the junction left unmatched. Germline V gene sequence: CDR1 SGHRS, CDR2 YFSETQ. The length of the CDR3 is 13 residues. The CDR3 bases are TGCGCCAGCAGTGTGACAGGGAATCAGCCCCAGCATTTT. Translating gives CASSVTGNQPQHF. The variable domain in full, completed from reference TRBV5-1 and TRBJ1-5, reads KAGVTQTPRYLIKTRGQQVTLSCSPISGHRSVSWYQQTPGQGLQFLFEYFSETQRNKGNFPGRFSGRQFSNSRSEMNVSTLELGDSALYLCASSVTGNQPQHFGDGTRLSIL.

This chain joins TRBV27 and TRBJ2-2; the match to TRBD1 covers 7 bases. The germline V gene has CDR1 MNHEY and CDR2 SMNVEV (reference sequence). The CDR3 spans 15 residues. V was pared by 8 bases and J by 6 bases, with 12 bases of the junction left unmatched. The DNA for the CDR3 is TGTGCCAGCCGACCCGACAGGGATGTCGCCGGGGAGCTGTTTTTT. Protein sequence: CASRPDRDVAGELFF.

This clone was counted between two and nine times. V is TRBV27 and J is TRBJ1-3, with TRBD1 identical over 7 bases. This CDR3 is 14 amino acids long. V lost 6 bases, J lost 2 bases, and 4 bases stayed unmatched. Germline V gives CDR1 MNHEY, CDR2 SMNVEV (reference sequence). This CDR3 reads CASSLTGTGNTIYF. The CDR3 nucleotides are TGTGCCAGCAGCCTGACAGGGACTGGAAACACCATATATTTT.